The 24 T cell receptor beta chains below come from one sample, sequenced in a study of blood T cell repertoires in COVID-19. Sequenced by immunoSEQ multiplex PCR; TCRdb stores in-frame clones only, minus some. The data show approximately 110,000 clones, with roughly 85% seen just once and around 2.2% held by the top ten. Sequencing used peripheral blood. These receptor sequences come from a human donor in a cohort sampled during active COVID-19.

The gene calls are TRBV9 and TRBJ1-1; tentative D call: TRBD1 (6 bases). This CDR3 is 15 amino acids long. Germline V CDR1 and CDR2: SGDLS, YYNGEE. The V end lost 4 bases, the J end lost 5 bases, and 18 bases lay between the germline ends. The CDR3 nucleotides are TGTGCCAGCAGCCCTCGGACAGCCTCATCGACTGAAGCTTTCTTT. Translation gives CASSPRTASSTEAFF.

The chain uses TRBV5-1 and TRBJ2-5; 7 bases fit TRBD1. The CDR3 consists of 14 residues. With V trimmed by 1 base and J by 1 base, 1 base remained unmatched. In germline, CDR1 is SGHRS, CDR2 YFSETQ. The CDR3 here is CASSLTGAQETQYF. The CDR3 coding sequence is TGCGCCAGCAGCTTGACAGGGGCCCAAGAGACCCAGTACTTC.

V usage is TRBV30 and J usage is TRBJ1-2; no reliable D call. The germline CDR1 and CDR2 sequences are GTSNPN and SVGIG (reference sequence). The V end was cut by 3 bases, the J end by 3 bases, with 14 bases between. The CDR3 is made up of 14 amino acids. DNA for the CDR3: TGTGCCTGGAGCCGTGCCGCGGCGGACTATGGCTACACCTTC. Translated: CAWSRAAADYGYTF.

V is TRBV29-1 and J is TRBJ2-3, with 11 bases identical to TRBD2. With V trimmed by 7 bases and J by 1 base, 1 base remained unmatched. CDR1 and CDR2 (germline): SQVTM, ANQGSEA. CDR3 length: 13 amino acids. Written as DNA, the CDR3 is TGCAGCGGGGGACTAGCGGGCACAGATACGCAGTATTTT. Translated, it gives CSGGLAGTDTQYF.

This clone was seen once. The chain couples TRBV7-2 to TRBJ2-3; 8 nucleotides agree with TRBD2. Germline CDR1 SGHTA, CDR2 FQGNSA. CDR3 length: 17 amino acids. V shed 5 bases, J shed 1 base, and the junction held 11 bases outside the gene matches. Here the CDR3 reads CASSLLAGLGGTDTQYF. The DNA for the CDR3 is TGTGCCAGCAGCCTCCTAGCGGGCCTCGGGGGCACAGATACGCAGTATTTT.

The table lists this clone with a few counts. The V gene is TRBV5-4, the J gene TRBJ2-5; 14 bases align to TRBD2. CDR3 size: 16 residues. CDR1 is SGHNT and CDR2 is YYREEE in the germline V gene (reference sequence). The ends lost 4 bases at V and 5 bases at J; junction bases unmatched: 7. The CDR3 loop reads CASSPGLAGEDETQYF. Written as DNA, the CDR3 is TGTGCCAGCAGCCCGGGACTAGCGGGAGAGGATGAGACCCAGTACTTC.

J is TRBJ1-4 and V is TRBV4-3, with D perhaps TRBD1 (5 bases). The germline CDR1 and CDR2 sequences are LGHNA and YSLEER. This CDR3 spans 15 amino acids. Trimming took 0 bases from V and 4 from J, leaving 9 bases between them. CDR3 region: CASSQDDSYNEKLFF. The CDR3, as DNA: TGCGCCAGCAGCCAAGATGACAGTTATAATGAAAAACTGTTTTTT.

This rearrangement joins TRBV20-1 to TRBJ2-1, with D perhaps matching TRBD1 (5 bases). In germline, CDR1 is DFQATT, CDR2 SNEGSKA (reference sequence). V shed 4 bases and J shed 7 bases, with 5 bases lying between them. This CDR3 has 10 amino acids. The CDR3 DNA sequence: TGCAGTGCTAAGGGGAATGAGCAGTTCTTC. Its translation is CSAKGNEQFF.

The chain joins TRBV7-2 to TRBJ2-3, with TRBD1 as a possible D gene (5 bases). Germline lookup yields CDR1 SGHTA and CDR2 FQGNSA. The CDR3 totals 16 residues. The V end lost 1 base, the J end lost 0 bases, and 11 bases lay between the germline ends. The CDR3 coding sequence is TGTGCCAGCAGCTTAGTTGGTGGGGCAAGCACAGATACGCAGTATTTT. It encodes CASSLVGGASTDTQYF.

The chain has TRBV5-1 and TRBJ2-3; perhaps TRBD2 as D (6 bases). Germline-derived CDR1 and CDR2 are SGHRS and YFSETQ. The CDR3 length is 15 residues. V lost 0 bases and J 0 bases, leaving 8 bases between the germline ends. The CDR3 sequence is CASSLVGTSTDTQYF. The CDR3 DNA reads TGCGCCAGCAGCTTGGTTGGGACTAGCACAGATACGCAGTATTTT.

The chain couples TRBV6-5 to TRBJ1-2; D perhaps matches TRBD1 (6 bases). Trimming removed 2 bases from V and 4 bases from J, with 11 bases in between. The CDR3 runs to 14 residues. Germline CDR1 and CDR2: MNHEY and SVGAGI. CDR3: CASSYDGRGYGYTF. For the CDR3, the DNA is TGTGCCAGCAGTTACGATGGCAGGGGCTATGGCTACACCTTC.

The chain is built from TRBV7-6 and TRBJ1-6; possibly TRBD1 for D (5 bases). The CDR3 length is 14 residues. Germline lookup yields CDR1 SGHVS and CDR2 FNYEAQ. Trimming removed 5 bases at V and 5 bases at J, with 10 bases between. The chain's CDR3 is CASSPGHDNSPLHF. The CDR3 DNA reads TGTGCCAGCAGCCCAGGACATGATAATTCACCCCTCCACTTT.

This chain joins TRBV6-1 and TRBJ2-2; unclear D gene. CDR3 length: 15 amino acids. V lost 0 bases to trimming and J lost 5 bases, with 10 bases between them. CDR1 and CDR2 (germline): MNHNS, SASEGT. CDR3 protein: CASSEALVRTGELFF. DNA of the CDR3: TGTGCCAGCAGTGAAGCGCTAGTTAGGACCGGGGAGCTGTTTTTT.

The chain recombines TRBV6-1 with TRBJ1-2, with D perhaps TRBD1 (5 bases). Trimming pared 3 bases from V and 4 bases from J, leaving 6 bases between. This CDR3 is built from 12 residues. The germline V gene encodes CDR1 MNHNS and CDR2 SASEGT. The CDR3 nucleotides are TGTGCCAGCAGTGAGGGACTCTATGGCTACACCTTC. Its protein product is CASSEGLYGYTF.

Regarding this clone: In the same sample, other DNA sequences code for this CDR3. The chain combines TRBV6-2 or TRBV6-3 with TRBJ2-7; 7 bases agree with TRBD1. This CDR3 contains 13 residues. V lost 5 bases and J lost 0; bases outside the gene matches: 1. Germline-derived CDR1 and CDR2 are MNHEY and SVGEGT. CDR3 bases: TGTGCCAGCAGTCGGACAGGCTCCTACGAGCAGTACTTC. Translated, it gives CASSRTGSYEQYF.

J is TRBJ2-3 and V is TRBV15; 8 bases are shared with TRBD2. In germline, CDR1 is LNHNV, CDR2 YYDKDF (reference sequence). The CDR3 contains 16 residues. With 1 base clipped from V and 4 bases from J, the junction kept 7 bases outside the gene matches. The CDR3 bases are TGTGCCACCAGCAGAGGCGGCGGGGGGTTTTCAGATACGCAGTATTTT. This translates into CATSRGGGGFSDTQYF.

V and J are TRBV2 and TRBJ2-7; 8 nucleotides line up with TRBD1. This CDR3 has 13 amino acids. Germline V lookup: CDR1 SNHLY, CDR2 FYNNEI. V lost 9 bases to trimming and J lost 4 bases; unmatched junction nucleotides: 8. The DNA for the CDR3 is TGTGCCAGTTCACAGGGGGTAGGTTACGAGCAGTACTTC. Amino acids: CASSQGVGYEQYF.

V and J are TRBV27 and TRBJ1-1; 7 bases map to TRBD1. CDR3 length: 15 residues. The junction had 9 bases not matched to a gene; V was cut back by 5 bases and J by 3 bases. Germline CDR1 MNHEY, CDR2 SMNVEV (reference sequence). CDR3 in amino acids: CASSPKQGTYTEAFF. As DNA, the CDR3 is TGTGCCAGCAGTCCAAAACAGGGGACATACACTGAAGCTTTCTTT.

The chain uses TRBV18 and TRBJ2-2, with D maybe TRBD2 (5 bases). V was clipped by 3 bases and J by 6 bases, with 11 bases between them. The CDR3 is 14 amino acids. Germline V gives CDR1 KGHSH, CDR2 LQKENI. CDR3 amino acids: CASSPPLAAGELFF. The CDR3 DNA sequence: TGTGCCAGCTCACCCCCCCTAGCTGCCGGGGAGCTGTTTTTT. Full variable domain (outside the CDR3, taken from reference TRBV18 and TRBJ2-2): NAGVMQNPRHLVRRRGQEARLRCSPMKGHSHVYWYRQLPEEGLKFMVYLQKENIIDESGMPKERFSAEFPKEGPSILRIQQVVRGDSAAYFCASSPPLAAGELFFGEGSRLTVL.

This sequence joins TRBV6-5 and TRBJ2-7; 12 positions match TRBD2. The trim removed 4 bases at V and 4 bases at J, leaving 5 bases unmatched. This CDR3 spans 15 amino acids. The germline CDR1 and CDR2 sequences are MNHEY and SVGAGI. The CDR3 sequence is CASSSPGLAGYEQYF. Here the CDR3 DNA reads TGTGCCAGCAGTTCCCCTGGACTAGCGGGGTACGAGCAGTACTTC.

The chain has TRBV5-1 and TRBJ2-1; 7 bases agree with TRBD2. Looked up from germline, CDR1 is SGHRS and CDR2 is YFSETQ. The CDR3 is 14 amino acids. With V trimmed by 5 bases and J by 4 bases, 6 bases remained unmatched. The CDR3 nucleotides are TGCGCCAGCAGTCTTAGCGGGCAATACAATGAGCAGTTCTTC. Protein: CASSLSGQYNEQFF.

The chain is built from TRBV2 and TRBJ2-1; D is possibly TRBD1 (5 bases). The V gene lost 2 bases and the J gene lost 6 bases, with 11 bases spanning the gap. From germline, CDR1 is SNHLY and CDR2 FYNNEI. The CDR3 sequence is 14 residues long. The CDR3 region is CASSENRDSNEQFF. CDR3 nucleotide sequence: TGTGCCAGCAGTGAAAATCGCGACAGCAATGAGCAGTTCTTC.

This clone was seen more than once but under ten times. The rearrangement uses TRBV30 and TRBJ1-2; D call uncertain. The V end lost 3 bases, the J end lost 4 bases, and 9 bases lay between the germline ends. The CDR3 extends over 12 amino acids. Per the germline V gene, CDR1 is GTSNPN and CDR2 is SVGIG (reference sequence). The CDR3 DNA follows: TGTGCCTGGAGGGAAGGGAGCTATGGCTACACCTTC. This codes for CAWREGSYGYTF.

CDR3 nucleotides: TGTGCCTGGAGTCTCCAGGCTGGAAACACCATATATTTT. As protein: CAWSLQAGNTIYF. The chain recombines TRBV30 with TRBJ1-3; D gene uncertain. Trimming cost V 2 bases and J 2 bases, with 7 bases left between them. The CDR3 runs 13 residues. Germline V gene data show CDR1 as GTSNPN and CDR2 as SVGIG (reference sequence).